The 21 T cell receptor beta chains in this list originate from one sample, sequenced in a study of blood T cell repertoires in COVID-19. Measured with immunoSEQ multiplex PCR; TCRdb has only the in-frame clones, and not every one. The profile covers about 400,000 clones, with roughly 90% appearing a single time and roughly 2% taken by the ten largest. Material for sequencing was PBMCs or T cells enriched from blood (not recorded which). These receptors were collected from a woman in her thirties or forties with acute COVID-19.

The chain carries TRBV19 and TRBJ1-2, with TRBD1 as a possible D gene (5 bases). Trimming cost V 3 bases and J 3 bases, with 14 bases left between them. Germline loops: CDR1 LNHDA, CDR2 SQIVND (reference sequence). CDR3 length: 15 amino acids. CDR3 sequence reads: CASSIWWGEDYGYTF. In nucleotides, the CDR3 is TGTGCCAGTAGTATTTGGTGGGGGGAAGACTATGGCTACACCTTC.

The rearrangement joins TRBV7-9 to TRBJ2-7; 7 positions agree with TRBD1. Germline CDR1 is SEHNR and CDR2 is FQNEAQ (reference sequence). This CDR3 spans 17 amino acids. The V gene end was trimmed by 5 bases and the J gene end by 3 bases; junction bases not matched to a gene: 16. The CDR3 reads CASSPGTVLYDSYEQYF. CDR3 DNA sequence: TGTGCCAGCAGCCCCGGGACAGTACTCTACGACAGCTACGAGCAGTACTTC.

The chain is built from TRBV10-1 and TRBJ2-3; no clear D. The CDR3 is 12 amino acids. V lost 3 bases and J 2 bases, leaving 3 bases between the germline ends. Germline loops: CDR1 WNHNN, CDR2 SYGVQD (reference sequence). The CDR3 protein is CASSDSTDTQYF. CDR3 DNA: TGCGCCAGCAGTGACTCCACAGATACGCAGTATTTT.

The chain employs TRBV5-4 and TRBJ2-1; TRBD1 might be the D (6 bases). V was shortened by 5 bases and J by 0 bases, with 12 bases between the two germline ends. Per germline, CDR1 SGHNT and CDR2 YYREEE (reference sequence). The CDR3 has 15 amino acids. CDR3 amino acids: CASRYDRSSYNEQFF. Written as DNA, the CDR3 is TGTGCCAGCAGGTATGACAGGAGCTCCTACAATGAGCAGTTCTTC.

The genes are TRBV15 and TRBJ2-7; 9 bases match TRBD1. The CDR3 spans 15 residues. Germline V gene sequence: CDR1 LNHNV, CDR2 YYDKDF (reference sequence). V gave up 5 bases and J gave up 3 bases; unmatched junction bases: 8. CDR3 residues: CATSGRYRGLYEQYF. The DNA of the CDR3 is TGTGCCACCAGCGGGAGGTACAGGGGGCTCTACGAGCAGTACTTC.

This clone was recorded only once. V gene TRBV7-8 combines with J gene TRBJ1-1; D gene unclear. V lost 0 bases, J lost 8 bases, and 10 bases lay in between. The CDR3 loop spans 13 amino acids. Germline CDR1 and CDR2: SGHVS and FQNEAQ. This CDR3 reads CASSLAQWEEAFF. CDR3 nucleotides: TGTGCCAGCAGCTTAGCGCAATGGGAGGAAGCTTTCTTT. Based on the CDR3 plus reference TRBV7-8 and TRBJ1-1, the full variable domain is GAGVSQSPRYKVAKRGQDVALRCDPISGHVSLFWYQQALGQGPEFLTYFQNEAQLDKSGLPSDRFFAERPEGSVSTLKIQRTQQEDSAVYLCASSLAQWEEAFFGQGTRLTVV.

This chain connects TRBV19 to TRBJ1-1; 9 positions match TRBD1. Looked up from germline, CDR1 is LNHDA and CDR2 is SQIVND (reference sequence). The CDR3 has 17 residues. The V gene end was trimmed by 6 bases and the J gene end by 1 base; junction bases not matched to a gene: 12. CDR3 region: CASSPLGGTGRNTEAFF. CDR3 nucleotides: TGTGCCAGTAGCCCCCTGGGAGGGACAGGGAGGAACACTGAAGCTTTCTTT.

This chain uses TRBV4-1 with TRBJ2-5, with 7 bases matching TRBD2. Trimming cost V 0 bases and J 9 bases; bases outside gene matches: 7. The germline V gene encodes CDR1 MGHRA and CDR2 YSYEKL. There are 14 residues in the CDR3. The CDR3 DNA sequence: TGCGCCAGCAGCCAAGAGGGGGGACTACGCTCCCAGTACTTC. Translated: CASSQEGGLRSQYF.

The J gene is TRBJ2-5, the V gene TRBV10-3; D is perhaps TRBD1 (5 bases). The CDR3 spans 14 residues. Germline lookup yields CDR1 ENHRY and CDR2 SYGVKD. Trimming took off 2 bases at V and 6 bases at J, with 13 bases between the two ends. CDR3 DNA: TGTGCCATCAGTGAGGCAGGGCGTCCCCAGACCCAGTACTTC. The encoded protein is CAISEAGRPQTQYF.

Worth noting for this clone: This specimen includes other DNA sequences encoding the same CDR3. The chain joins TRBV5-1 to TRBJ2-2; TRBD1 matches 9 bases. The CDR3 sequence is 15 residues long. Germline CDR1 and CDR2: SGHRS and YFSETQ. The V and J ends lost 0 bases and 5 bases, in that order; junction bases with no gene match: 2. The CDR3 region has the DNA TGCGCCAGCAGCTTGGACAGGGGGCGAACCGGGGAGCTGTTTTTT. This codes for CASSLDRGRTGELFF.

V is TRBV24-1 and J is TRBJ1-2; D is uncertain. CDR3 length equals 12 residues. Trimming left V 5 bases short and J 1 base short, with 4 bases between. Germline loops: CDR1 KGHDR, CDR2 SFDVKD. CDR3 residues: CATSALNYGYTF. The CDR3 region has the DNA TGTGCCACCAGTGCCCTTAACTATGGCTACACCTTC.

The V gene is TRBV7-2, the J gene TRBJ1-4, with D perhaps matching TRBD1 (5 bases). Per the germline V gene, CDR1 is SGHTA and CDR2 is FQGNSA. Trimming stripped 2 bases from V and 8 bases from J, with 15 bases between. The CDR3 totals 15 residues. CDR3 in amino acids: CASSLTSQGWEKLFF. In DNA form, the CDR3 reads TGTGCCAGCAGCTTAACAAGTCAGGGTTGGGAAAAACTGTTTTTT.

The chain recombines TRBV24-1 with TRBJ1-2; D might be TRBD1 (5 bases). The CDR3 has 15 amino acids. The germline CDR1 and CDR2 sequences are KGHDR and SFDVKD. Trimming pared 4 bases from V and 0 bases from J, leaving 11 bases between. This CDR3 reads CATSDPGSPNYGYTF. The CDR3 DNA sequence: TGTGCCACCAGTGACCCAGGGTCCCCTAACTATGGCTACACCTTC.

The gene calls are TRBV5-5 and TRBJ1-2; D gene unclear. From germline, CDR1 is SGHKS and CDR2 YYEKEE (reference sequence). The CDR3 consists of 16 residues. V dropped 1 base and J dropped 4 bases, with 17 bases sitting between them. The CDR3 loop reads CASSLRREDPRYGYTF. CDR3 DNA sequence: TGTGCCAGCAGCTTGCGGCGGGAAGACCCCCGCTATGGCTACACCTTC. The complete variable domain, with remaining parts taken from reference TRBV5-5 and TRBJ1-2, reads DAGVTQSPTHLIKTRGQQVTLRCSPISGHKSVSWYQQVLGQGPQFIFQYYEKEERGRGNFPDRFSARQFPNYSSELNVNALLLGDSALYLCASSLRREDPRYGYTFGSGTRLTVV.

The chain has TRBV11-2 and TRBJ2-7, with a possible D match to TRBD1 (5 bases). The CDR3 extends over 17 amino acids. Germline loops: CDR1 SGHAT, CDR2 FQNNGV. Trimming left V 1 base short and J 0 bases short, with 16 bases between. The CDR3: CASSLVPSQGFSYEQYF. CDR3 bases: TGTGCCAGCAGCTTAGTCCCGAGTCAGGGCTTCTCCTACGAGCAGTACTTC.

The CDR3 loop reads CAAGQSSHQPQHF. CDR3 sequence (DNA): TGTGCCGCAGGACAGTCATCTCATCAGCCCCAGCATTTT. V is TRBV10-3 and J is TRBJ1-5, with D possibly being TRBD1 (6 bases). Germline CDR1 ENHRY, CDR2 SYGVKD. V was trimmed by 11 bases and J by 5 bases, leaving 16 bases between them. This CDR3 contains 13 residues.

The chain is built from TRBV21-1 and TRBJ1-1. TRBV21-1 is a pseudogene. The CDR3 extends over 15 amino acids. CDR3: CASSKGRGGHTEAFF. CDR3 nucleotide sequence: TGTGCCAGCAGCAAAGGGAGGGGAGGGCACACTGAAGCTTTCTTT.

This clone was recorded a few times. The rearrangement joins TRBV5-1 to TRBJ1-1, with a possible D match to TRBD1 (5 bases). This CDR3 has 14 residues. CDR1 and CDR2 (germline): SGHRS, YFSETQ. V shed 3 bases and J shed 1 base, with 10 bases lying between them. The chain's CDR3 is CASSSLGGNTEAFF. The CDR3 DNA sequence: TGCGCCAGCAGCTCGTTGGGGGGGAACACTGAAGCTTTCTTT.

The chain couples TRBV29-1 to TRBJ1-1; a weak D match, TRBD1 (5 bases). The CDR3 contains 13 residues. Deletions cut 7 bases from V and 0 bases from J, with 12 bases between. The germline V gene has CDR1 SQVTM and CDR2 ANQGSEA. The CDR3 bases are TGCAGCGGGAACGGACAATTGAACACTGAAGCTTTCTTT. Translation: CSGNGQLNTEAFF.

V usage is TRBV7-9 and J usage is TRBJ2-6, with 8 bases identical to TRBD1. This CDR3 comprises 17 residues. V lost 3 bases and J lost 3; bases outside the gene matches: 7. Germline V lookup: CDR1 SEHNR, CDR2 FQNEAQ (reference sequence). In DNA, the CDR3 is TGTGCCAGCAGCTTCGTACAGGGGGGTAGTGGGGCCAACGTCCTGACTTTC. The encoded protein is CASSFVQGGSGANVLTF.

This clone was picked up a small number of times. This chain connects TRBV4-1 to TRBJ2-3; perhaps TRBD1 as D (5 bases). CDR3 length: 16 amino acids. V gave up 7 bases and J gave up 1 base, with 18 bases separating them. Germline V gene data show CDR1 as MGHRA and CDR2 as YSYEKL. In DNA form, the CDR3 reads TGCGCCAGCAATCAGGTCTGGGGCTCTGGCACAGATACGCAGTATTTT. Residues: CASNQVWGSGTDTQYF.